The T cell receptor (beta chain) under discussion was sequenced for a study of blood T cell repertoires in COVID-19 (dated by TCRdb to about 2020). Context from the whole study: Samples covering the acute and convalescent phases of COVID-19 were provided by collaborators in the United States, Italy and Spain. The material from the prospective study consisted of cDNA or gDNA derived from T cells, B-cell-depleted T cells, or PBMCs. Deeply sampled blood TCRbeta repertoires from subjects exposed to, actively infected with, or recovered from COVID-19 were included in the dataset. The repertoires were released in a freely available public database meant as a resource for research on the immune response to SARS-CoV-2. The samples were drawn from the first 160 participants of the ongoing ImmuneRACE study and from 1,254 subjects provided by 6 global collaborators. The sample metadata nearly always contained a de-identified subject ID, COVID-19 status, age in years and sex. HLA class I and class II types, where available, came from metadata supplied by the sample provider rather than from assay-based typing. Paper-wide results and their limitations: The amount of clinical and demographic metadata varied by source and participant and was provided uncurated.

A word on this clone: Its target antigen remains unknown. The input lacks base qualities; no much larger clone sits a single base away.

CDR1 and CDR2 are drawn from the germline V gene: MGHRA, YSYEKL. Including the terminal cysteine and phenylalanine, the CDR3 comprises 19 residues. Solely the CDR3 DNA is kept, with 57 bases framed from the first base. Relative to germline, V is missing 1 base and J is missing 2 bases, with 6 bases of the junction outside any gene match. One collaborating source in Seattle enrolled patients during active infection and followed them longitudinally through the course of disease. The collaborating institutions used their own protocols to collect whole blood in K2EDTA tubes. For TCRbeta analysis, collaborators shipped samples in one of three forms: frozen whole blood, isolated PBMCs, or DNA extracted from either of those sample types. TCRbeta CDR3 regions were amplified from genomic DNA using the immunoSEQ Assay, a bias-controlled multiplex PCR. The authors' pipeline ran thus. Within the assay, amplification of reference gene primers was used to estimate how many nucleated cells each sample contained. To quantify the absolute abundance of each unique TCRbeta CDR3 rearrangement, sequence reads were collapsed and filtered. Productive Simpson clonality was computed per sample as the square root of Simpson's diversity index over productive rearrangements. The table was pulled from immuneACCESS by TCRdb, which kept in-frame rearrangements only. Such tables lose some clones; where checked, under half of the loss comes from unresolved V genes, and the rest has no known cause. That table is the source of V, J and clone size, and D and trimming were worked out from the DNA. The sample table lists 300,000 to 350,000 clones, roughly nine tenths of them with a count of one. Less than 5% of the sample is in the top ten clones.

The TCR sequence derives from a woman aged 55-75 years with COVID-19, enrolled during active disease. Sequenced material: peripheral blood. Recombination connected TRBV4-1 to TRBJ2-6; 12 nucleotides in the junction match TRBD1. The nucleotides read TGCGCCAGCAGCCAAGGAGGTGGGACAGGGGGCGCTGGGGCCAACGTCCTGACTTTC. The encoded protein is CASSQGGGTGGAGANVLTF.